Presented here are 9 T cell receptor beta chains from one specimen sequenced in a study of CD8+ T cells in alopecia areata. Treatment reported: oral pan-JAK inhibitor, 5-10 mg twice daily. The sequencing template was cDNA reverse transcribed from extracted RNA. Libraries were prepared by immunoSEQ multiplex PCR; TCRdb keeps only in-frame clonotypes and omits some of them. Altogether about 210,000 clones are present, around three fifths being singletons, with the ten largest covering roughly 4.2%. This material consisted of CD4+ T cells sorted from blood, taken at week 4, from a patient treated with tofacitinib. Source of these receptors: a human donor with alopecia areata.

The rearrangement uses TRBV7-9 and TRBJ2-1; maybe TRBD2 (7 bases). V was shortened by 5 bases and J by 7 bases, with 18 bases between the two germline ends. This CDR3 has 15 amino acids. The germline CDR1 and CDR2 sequences are SEHNR and FQNEAQ (reference sequence). CDR3 amino acids: CASSLDAGALNEQFF. Here the CDR3 DNA reads TGTGCCAGCAGCCTAGACGCGGGGGCGCTGAATGAGCAGTTCTTC.

The chain is built from TRBV27 and TRBJ1-6, with TRBD1 matching 8 bases. CDR3 size: 14 residues. V lost 5 bases to trimming and J lost 5 bases; unmatched junction nucleotides: 2. CDR1 and CDR2 from the germline V gene are MNHEY and SMNVEV (reference sequence). The CDR3 sequence is CASSKQGDNSPLHF. The DNA for the CDR3 is TGTGCCAGCAGTAAACAGGGGGATAATTCACCCCTCCACTTT.

This clone showed up just a few times. J is TRBJ2-2 and V is TRBV14; D gene uncertain. CDR3 length equals 15 residues. Deletions cut 2 bases from V and 0 bases from J, with 7 bases between. Germline CDR1 SGHDN, CDR2 FVKESK. CDR3 amino acids: CASSQTVPNTGELFF. The CDR3 nucleotides are TGTGCCAGCAGCCAAACAGTACCGAACACCGGGGAGCTGTTTTTT.

The chain carries TRBV4-1 and TRBJ1-5, with TRBD1 identical over 10 bases. The CDR3 runs 15 residues. V dropped 1 base and J dropped 5; count of bases not matched to a gene: 2. Germline loops: CDR1 MGHRA, CDR2 YSYEKL. CDR3 sequence: CASSQGGQGHQPQHF. For the CDR3, the DNA is TGCGCCAGCAGCCAAGGGGGACAGGGGCATCAGCCCCAGCATTTT.

The CDR3 DNA sequence: TGCGCCAGCAGCTCCAGCGGGGGGAAACAAGAGACCCAGTACTTC. It translates to CASSSSGGKQETQYF. The chain uses TRBV5-1 and TRBJ2-5; TRBD2 matches 9 bases. This CDR3 contains 15 residues. Germline CDR1 is SGHRS and CDR2 is YFSETQ. The junction had 5 bases not matched to a gene; V was cut back by 3 bases and J by 2 bases.

The chain is built from TRBV5-4 and TRBJ2-5; D uncertain. Germline V CDR1 and CDR2: SGHNT, YYREEE (reference sequence). Trimming cost V 1 base and J 2 bases, with 9 bases left between them. The CDR3 is 14 residues long. CDR3 amino acids: CASSLRSIQETQYF. The CDR3 region has the DNA TGTGCCAGCAGCTTGAGGAGTATACAAGAGACCCAGTACTTC.

This chain connects TRBV18 to TRBJ2-5; 9 bases fit TRBD1. This CDR3 comprises 14 residues. Germline lookup yields CDR1 KGHSH and CDR2 LQKENI. The trim removed 3 bases at V and 1 base at J, leaving 0 bases unmatched. CDR3 amino acids: CASSPTGGQETQYF. Here the CDR3 DNA reads TGTGCCAGCTCACCGACAGGGGGCCAAGAGACCCAGTACTTC.

This clone was seen a single time. The rearrangement links TRBV10-3 to TRBJ1-2; possibly TRBD1 for D (5 bases). Germline loops: CDR1 ENHRY, CDR2 SYGVKD. Trimming stripped 10 bases from V and 0 bases from J, with 15 bases between. This CDR3 spans 14 amino acids. The chain's CDR3 is CATLSGTPNYGYTF. The CDR3 nucleotides read TGTGCCACCCTTAGTGGGACGCCTAACTATGGCTACACCTTC.

This clone was counted a few times. The DNA of the CDR3 is TGTGCCAGCAGCGGGGGGCCGCAAGAGACCCAGTACTTC. Translated: CASSGGPQETQYF. J is TRBJ2-5 and V is TRBV7-3; tentatively, D is TRBD1 or TRBD2 (6 bases each). This CDR3 has 13 residues. Trimming stripped 5 bases from V and 2 bases from J, with 9 bases between. The germline V gene has CDR1 SGHTA and CDR2 FQGTGA.